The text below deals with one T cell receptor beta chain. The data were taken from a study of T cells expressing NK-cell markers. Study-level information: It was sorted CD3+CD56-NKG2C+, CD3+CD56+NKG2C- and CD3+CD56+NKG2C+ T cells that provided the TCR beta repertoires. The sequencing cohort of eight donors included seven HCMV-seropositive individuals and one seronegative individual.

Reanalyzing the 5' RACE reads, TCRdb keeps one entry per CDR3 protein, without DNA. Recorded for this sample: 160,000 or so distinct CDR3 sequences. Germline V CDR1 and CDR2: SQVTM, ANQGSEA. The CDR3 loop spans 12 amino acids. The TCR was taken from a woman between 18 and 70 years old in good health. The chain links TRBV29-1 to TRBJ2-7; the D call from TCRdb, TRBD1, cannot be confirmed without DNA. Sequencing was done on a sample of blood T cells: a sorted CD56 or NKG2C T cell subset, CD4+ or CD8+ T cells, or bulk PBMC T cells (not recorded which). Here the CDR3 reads CSVETGTVEQYF.